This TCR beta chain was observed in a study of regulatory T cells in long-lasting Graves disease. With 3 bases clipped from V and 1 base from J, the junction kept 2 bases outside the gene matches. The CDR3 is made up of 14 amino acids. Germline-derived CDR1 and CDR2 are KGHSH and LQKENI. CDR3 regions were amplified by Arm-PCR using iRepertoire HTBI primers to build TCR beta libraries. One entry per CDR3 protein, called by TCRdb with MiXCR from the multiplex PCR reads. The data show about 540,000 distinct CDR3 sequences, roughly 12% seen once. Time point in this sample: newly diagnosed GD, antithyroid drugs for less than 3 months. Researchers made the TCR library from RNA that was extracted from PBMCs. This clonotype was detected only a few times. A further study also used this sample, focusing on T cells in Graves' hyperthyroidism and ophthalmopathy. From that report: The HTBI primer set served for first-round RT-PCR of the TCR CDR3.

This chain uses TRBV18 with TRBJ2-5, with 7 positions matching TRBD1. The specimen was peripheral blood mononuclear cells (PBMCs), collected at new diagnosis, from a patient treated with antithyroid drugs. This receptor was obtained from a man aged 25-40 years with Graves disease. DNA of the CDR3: TGTGCCAGCTCACCTCAGGGGGTCCAAGAGACCCAGTACTTC. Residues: CASSPQGVQETQYF. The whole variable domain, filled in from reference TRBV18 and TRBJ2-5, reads NAGVMQNPRHLVRRRGQEARLRCSPMKGHSHVYWYRQLPEEGLKFMVYLQKENIIDESGMPKERFSAEFPKEGPSILRIQQVVRGDSAAYFCASSPQGVQETQYFGPGTRLLVL.